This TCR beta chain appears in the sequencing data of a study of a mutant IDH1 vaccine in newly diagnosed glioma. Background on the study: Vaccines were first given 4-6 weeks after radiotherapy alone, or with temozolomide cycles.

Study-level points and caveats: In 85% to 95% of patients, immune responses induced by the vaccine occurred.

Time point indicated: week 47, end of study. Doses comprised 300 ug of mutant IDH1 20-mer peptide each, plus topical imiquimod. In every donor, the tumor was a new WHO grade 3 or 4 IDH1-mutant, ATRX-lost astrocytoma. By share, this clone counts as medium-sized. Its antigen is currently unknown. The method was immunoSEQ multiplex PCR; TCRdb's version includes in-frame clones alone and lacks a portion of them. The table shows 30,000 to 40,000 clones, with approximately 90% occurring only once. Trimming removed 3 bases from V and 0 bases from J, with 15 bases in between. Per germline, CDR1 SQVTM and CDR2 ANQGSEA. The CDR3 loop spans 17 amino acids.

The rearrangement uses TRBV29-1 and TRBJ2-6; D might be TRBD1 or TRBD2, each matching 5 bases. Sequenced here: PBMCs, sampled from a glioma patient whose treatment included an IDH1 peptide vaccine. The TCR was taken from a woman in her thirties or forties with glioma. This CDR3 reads CSVEWWGSSSGANVLTF. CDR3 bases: TGCAGCGTTGAGTGGTGGGGGTCGAGCTCTGGGGCCAACGTCCTGACTTTC. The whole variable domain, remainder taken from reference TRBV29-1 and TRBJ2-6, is SAVISQKPSRDICQRGTSLTIQCQVDSQVTMMFWYRQQPGQSLTLIATANQGSEATYESGFVIDKFPISRPNLTFSTLTVSNMSPEDSSIYLCSVEWWGSSSGANVLTFGAGSRLTVL.